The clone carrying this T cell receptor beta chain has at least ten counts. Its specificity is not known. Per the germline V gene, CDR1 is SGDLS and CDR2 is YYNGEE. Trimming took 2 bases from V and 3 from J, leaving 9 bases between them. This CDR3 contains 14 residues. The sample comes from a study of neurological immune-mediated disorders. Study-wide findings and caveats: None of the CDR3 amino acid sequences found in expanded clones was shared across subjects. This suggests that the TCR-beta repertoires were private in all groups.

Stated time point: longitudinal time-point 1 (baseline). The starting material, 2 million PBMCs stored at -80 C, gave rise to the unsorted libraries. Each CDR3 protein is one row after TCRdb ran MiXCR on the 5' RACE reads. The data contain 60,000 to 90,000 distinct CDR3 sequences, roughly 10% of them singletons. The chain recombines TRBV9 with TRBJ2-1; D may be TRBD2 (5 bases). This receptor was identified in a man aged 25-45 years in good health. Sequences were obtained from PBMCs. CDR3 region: CASSVSRDYNEQFF. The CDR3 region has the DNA TGTGCCAGCAGCGTGAGCCGGGACTACAATGAGCAGTTCTTC.